These T cell receptor beta chains were read from a single sample in a study of Graves' ophthalmopathy and Graves' hyperthyroidism. Via MiXCR, TCRdb re-called the multiplex PCR reads, giving one row per CDR3 protein. The sample has approximately 460,000 distinct CDR3 sequences; around 15% are singletons. Sequencing was done on a sample of blood. The receptors shown here come from a woman in her thirties with Graves' ophthalmopathy. CDR3s include the opening cysteine and the closing phenylalanine or tryptophan. The D gene is left open where the match is weak. Size tells how often a clone was seen (once, few, many) or the class of an expanded clone, and some rows leave it out.

size,V,D,J,CDR3,DNA
many,TRBV6-5,NA,TRBJ1-1,CASSYPTGNTEAFF,TGTGCCAGCAGTTACCCTACAGGGAACACTGAAGCTTTCTTT
many,TRBV19,NA,TRBJ1-1,CASIGVGQNTEAFF,TGTGCCAGTATCGGGGTGGGGCAGAACACTGAAGCTTTCTTT
many,TRBV29-1,NA,TRBJ1-1,CSGSPGVTEAFF,TGCAGCGGTAGTCCGGGGGTTACTGAAGCTTTCTTT
many,TRBV6-5,NA,TRBJ2-7,CASSYLGEPYGQYF,TGTGCCAGCAGTTACCTCGGGGAGCCCTACGGGCAGTACTTC
NA,TRBV7-2,NA,TRBJ2-5,CARNPSETQYF,TGTGCCAGGAACCCGTCGGAGACCCAGTACTTC
many,TRBV12-3/TRBV12-4,NA,TRBJ1-1,CASSLPGAYTEAFF,TGTGCCAGCAGCCTACCGGGGGCGTACACTGAAGCTTTCTTT
many,TRBV19,NA,TRBJ1-1,CASSIDDGGNTEAFF,TGTGCCAGTAGTATAGATGACGGGGGGAACACTGAAGCTTTCTTT
NA,TRBV10-3,NA,TRBJ2-5,CAISAGRWETQYF,TGTGCCATCAGTGCGGGGCGGTGGGAGACCCAGTACTTC
many,TRBV7-3,NA,TRBJ1-5,CASSSYPRNQPQHF,TGTGCCAGCAGCTCATACCCCAGAAATCAGCCCCAGCATTTT
NA,TRBV27,TRBD2,TRBJ2-5,CASRAREEETQYF,TGTGCCAGCAGGGCGCGGGAGGAAGAGACCCAGTACTTC